These T cell receptor beta chains were read from a single sample in a study of cytomegalovirus exposure and HLA in healthy donors. Method: immunoSEQ multiplex PCR; TCRdb's copy keeps in-frame clones and lacks some. The sample includes roughly 140,000 clones, less than 10% seen only once; the top ten take less than 2%. Sequencing was done on a sample of PBMCs. These receptors were taken from a male donor in good health and CMV-seronegative. The conserved cysteine and the conserved F or W are not part of the CDR3 here. A clone size is listed for some rows: how often the clone was seen (once, few, many), or a class if it is expanded.

TRBV4-2 | 13 | . | ASSQSGDSLYEQY
TRBV5-1 | 13 | few | ASSWTSGSTYEQY
TRBV27 | 14 | . | ASSLLGQGGRDTQY
TRBV4-1 | 10 | . | ASSRGTDEQF
TRBV19 | 13 | few | ASRLSGYSNQPQH
TRBV7-9 | 13 | few | ASSLVAGLNDGYT
TRBV10-3 | 14 | . | AISDSGTGFTGELF
TRBV5-4 | 13 | . | ASSRGARERETQY
TRBV6-1 | 12 | . | ASSYLEAGAEAF
TRBV10-3 | 10 | few | AISDTGEGYT
TRBV27 | 11 | . | ASSLEHRYEQY
TRBV28 | 11 | few | ASSRPGTGIGY
TRBV14 | 13 | . | ASSQSGASYNEQF
TRBV4-2 | 11 | . | ASSQDLKGGAF
TRBV19 | 13 | few | ASSTWTEPTGELF
TRBV7-8 | 14 | few | ASSLARGGKNTEAF
TRBV6-5 | 13 | few | ASSYSGLNSYEQY
TRBV6-6 | 14 | . | ASSYTSSGINYGYT
TRBV7-2 | 12 | few | ASSPRGLGTEAF
TRBV6-5 | 11 | . | ASSYNKTGELF
TRBV28 | 14 | few | ASSSMAQGVYYGYT
TRBV28 | 11 | . | ASSLTVSYEQY
TRBV6-5 | 13 | few | ASRDRTAVNSPLH
TRBV4-1 | 14 | . | ASSQGQDRSNQPQH
TRBV11-2 | 14 | few | ASSPRGQVPEETQY
TRBV28 | 12 | few | ASLRQGASGELF
TRBV27 | 10 | . | ASFRVLHEQF
TRBV18 | 12 | few | ASSRQGSNQPQH
TRBV2 | 12 | few | ASRELGGVGTQY